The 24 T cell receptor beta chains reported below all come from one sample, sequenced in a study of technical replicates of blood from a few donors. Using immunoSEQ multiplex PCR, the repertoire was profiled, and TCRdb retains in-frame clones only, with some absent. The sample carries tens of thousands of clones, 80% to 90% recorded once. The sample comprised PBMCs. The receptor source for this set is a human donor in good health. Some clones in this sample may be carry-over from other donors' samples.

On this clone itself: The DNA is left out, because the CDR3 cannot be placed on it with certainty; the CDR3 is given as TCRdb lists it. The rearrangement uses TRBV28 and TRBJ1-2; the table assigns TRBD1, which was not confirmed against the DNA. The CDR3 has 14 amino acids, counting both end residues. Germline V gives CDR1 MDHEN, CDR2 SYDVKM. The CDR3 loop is CASSLLGVGQGNTF.

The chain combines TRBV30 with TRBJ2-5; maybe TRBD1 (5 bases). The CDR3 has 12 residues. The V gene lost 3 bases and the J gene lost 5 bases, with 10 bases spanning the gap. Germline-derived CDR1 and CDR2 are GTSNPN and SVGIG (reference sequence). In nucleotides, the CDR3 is TGTGCCTGGAGCCACACAGGCGAGACCCAGTACTTC. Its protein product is CAWSHTGETQYF. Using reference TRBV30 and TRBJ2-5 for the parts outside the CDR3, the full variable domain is SQTIHQWPATLVQPVGSPLSLECTVEGTSNPNLYWYRQAAGRGLQLLFYSVGIGQISSEVPQNLSASRPQDRQFILSSKKLLLSDSGFYLCAWSHTGETQYFGPGTRLLVL.

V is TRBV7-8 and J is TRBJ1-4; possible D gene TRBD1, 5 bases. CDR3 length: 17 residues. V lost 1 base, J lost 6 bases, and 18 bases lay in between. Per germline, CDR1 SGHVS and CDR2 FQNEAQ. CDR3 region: CASSLVSQKGLHEKLFF. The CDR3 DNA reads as TGTGCCAGCAGCTTAGTTTCCCAGAAGGGGCTCCATGAAAAACTGTTTTTT.

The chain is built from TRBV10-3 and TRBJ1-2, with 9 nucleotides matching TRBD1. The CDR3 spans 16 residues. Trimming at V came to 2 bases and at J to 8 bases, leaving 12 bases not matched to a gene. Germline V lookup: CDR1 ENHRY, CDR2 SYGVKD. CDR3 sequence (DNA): TGTGCCATCAGTGAGGGGTTTACAGGGGGCGTTGGCGGCTACACCTTC. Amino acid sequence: CAISEGFTGGVGGYTF.

CDR3: CASSQFPETPETQYF. DNA of the CDR3: TGTGCCAGCAGCCAATTTCCGGAGACCCCAGAGACCCAGTACTTC. The genes are TRBV4-2 and TRBJ2-5; unclear D gene. The CDR3 contains 15 residues. In germline, CDR1 is LGHNA, CDR2 YNFKEQ. Between the trimmed V and J ends, which lost 2 bases and 4 bases, there was a span of 14 bases.

CDR3 coding DNA: TGTGCCAGCAGCTCCCCGGACGGACTGACGCAGTATTTT. Its protein product is CASSSPDGLTQYF. J is TRBJ2-3 and V is TRBV11-3, with D perhaps TRBD2 (5 bases). The V end was cut by 4 bases, the J end by 9 bases, with 14 bases between. The CDR3 length is 13 residues. Germline V gene data show CDR1 as SGHNT and CDR2 as YENEEA.

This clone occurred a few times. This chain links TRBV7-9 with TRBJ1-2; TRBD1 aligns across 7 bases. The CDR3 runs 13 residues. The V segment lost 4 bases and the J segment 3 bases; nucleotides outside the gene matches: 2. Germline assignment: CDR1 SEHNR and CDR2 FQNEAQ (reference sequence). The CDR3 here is CASSSRGDYGYTF. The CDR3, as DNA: TGTGCCAGCAGCTCCAGGGGGGACTATGGCTACACCTTC.

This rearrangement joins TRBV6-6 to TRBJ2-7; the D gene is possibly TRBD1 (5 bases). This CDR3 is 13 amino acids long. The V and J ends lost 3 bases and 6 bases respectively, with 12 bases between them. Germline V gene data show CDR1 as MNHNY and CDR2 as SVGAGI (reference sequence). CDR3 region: CASSYKGLGEQYF. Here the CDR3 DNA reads TGTGCCAGCAGTTATAAGGGGTTAGGCGAGCAGTACTTC.

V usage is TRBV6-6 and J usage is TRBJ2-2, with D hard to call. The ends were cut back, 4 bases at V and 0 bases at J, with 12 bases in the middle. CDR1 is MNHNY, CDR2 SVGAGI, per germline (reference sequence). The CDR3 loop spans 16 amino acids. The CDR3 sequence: CASSSAVFTNTGELFF. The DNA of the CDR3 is TGTGCCAGCAGTTCTGCGGTATTCACGAACACCGGGGAGCTGTTTTTT.

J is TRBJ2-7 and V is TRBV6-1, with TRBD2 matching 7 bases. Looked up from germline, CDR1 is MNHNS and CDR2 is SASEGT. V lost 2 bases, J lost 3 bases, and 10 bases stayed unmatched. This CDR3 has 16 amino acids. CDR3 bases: TGTGCCAGCAGTGAATATATGGCTAGCGGTTACTACGAGCAGTACTTC. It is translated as CASSEYMASGYYEQYF.

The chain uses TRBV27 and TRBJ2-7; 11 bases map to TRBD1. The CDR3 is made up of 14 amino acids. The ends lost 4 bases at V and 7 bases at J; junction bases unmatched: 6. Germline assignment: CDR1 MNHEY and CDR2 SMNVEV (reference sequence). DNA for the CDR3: TGTGCCAGCAGTTCTATGGGACAGGGGGGAGAGCAGTACTTC. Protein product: CASSSMGQGGEQYF.

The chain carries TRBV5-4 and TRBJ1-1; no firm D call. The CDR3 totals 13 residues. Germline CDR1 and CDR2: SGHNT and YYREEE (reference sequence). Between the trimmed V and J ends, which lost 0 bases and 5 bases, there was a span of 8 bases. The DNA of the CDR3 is TGTGCCAGCAGCTTGGGGAGAGAGACTGAAGCTTTCTTT. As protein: CASSLGRETEAFF.

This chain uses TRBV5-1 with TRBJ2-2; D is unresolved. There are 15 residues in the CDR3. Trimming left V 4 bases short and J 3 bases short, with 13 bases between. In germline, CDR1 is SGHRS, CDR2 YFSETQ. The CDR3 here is CASSLQRHDTGELFF. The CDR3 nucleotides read TGCGCCAGCAGCCTACAACGACACGACACCGGGGAGCTGTTTTTT.

CDR3 DNA: TGTGCCATCAGTGATTCGGGCTACGAGCAGTACTTC. As protein: CAISDSGYEQYF. The genes are TRBV10-3 and TRBJ2-7; D is undetermined. V was clipped by 3 bases and J by 3 bases, with 6 bases between them. Looked up from germline, CDR1 is ENHRY and CDR2 is SYGVKD. This CDR3 contains 12 residues.

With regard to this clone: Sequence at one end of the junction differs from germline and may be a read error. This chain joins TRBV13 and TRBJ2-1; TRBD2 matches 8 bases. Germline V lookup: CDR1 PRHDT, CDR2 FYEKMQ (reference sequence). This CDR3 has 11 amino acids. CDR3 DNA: TGTGCCAGCAGCTTGGGCGGGAGGTTGGTCTTC. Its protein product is CASSLGGRLVF.

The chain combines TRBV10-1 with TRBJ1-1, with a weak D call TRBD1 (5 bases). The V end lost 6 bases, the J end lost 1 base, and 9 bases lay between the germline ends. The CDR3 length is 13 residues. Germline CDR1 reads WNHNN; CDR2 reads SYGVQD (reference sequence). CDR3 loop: CASRPTGNTEAFF. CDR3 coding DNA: TGCGCCAGCAGGCCCACAGGGAACACTGAAGCTTTCTTT.

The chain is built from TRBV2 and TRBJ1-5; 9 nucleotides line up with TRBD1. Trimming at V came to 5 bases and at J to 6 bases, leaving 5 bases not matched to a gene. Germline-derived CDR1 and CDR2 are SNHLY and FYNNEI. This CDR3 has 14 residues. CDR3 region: CASSNRGRSQPQHF. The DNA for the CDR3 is TGTGCCAGCAGTAACAGGGGGCGGTCTCAGCCCCAGCATTTT. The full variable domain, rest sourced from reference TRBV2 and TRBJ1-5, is EPEVTQTPSHQVTQMGQEVILRCVPISNHLYFYWYRQILGQKVEFLVSFYNNEISEKSEIFDDQFSVERPDGSNFTLKIRSTKLEDSAMYFCASSNRGRSQPQHFGDGTRLSIL.

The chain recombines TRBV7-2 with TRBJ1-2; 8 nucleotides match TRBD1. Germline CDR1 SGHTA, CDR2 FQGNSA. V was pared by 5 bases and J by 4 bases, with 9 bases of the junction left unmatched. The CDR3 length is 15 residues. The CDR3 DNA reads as TGTGCCAGCAGCCTACGGACAGGGACTATCTATGGCTACACCTTC. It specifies CASSLRTGTIYGYTF.

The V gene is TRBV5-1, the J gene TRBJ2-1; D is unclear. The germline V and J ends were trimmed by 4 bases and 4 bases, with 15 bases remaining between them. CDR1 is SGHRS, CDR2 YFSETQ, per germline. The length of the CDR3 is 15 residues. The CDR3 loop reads CASSADSRAYNEQFF. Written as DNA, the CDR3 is TGCGCCAGCAGCGCTGACTCTAGAGCTTACAATGAGCAGTTCTTC. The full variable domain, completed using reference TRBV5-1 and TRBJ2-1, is KAGVTQTPRYLIKTRGQQVTLSCSPISGHRSVSWYQQTPGQGLQFLFEYFSETQRNKGNFPGRFSGRQFSNSRSEMNVSTLELGDSALYLCASSADSRAYNEQFFGPGTRLTVL.

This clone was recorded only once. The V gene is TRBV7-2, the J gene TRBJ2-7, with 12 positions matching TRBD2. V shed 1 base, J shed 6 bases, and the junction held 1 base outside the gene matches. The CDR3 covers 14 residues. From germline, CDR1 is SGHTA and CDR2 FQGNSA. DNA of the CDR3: TGTGCCAGCAGCTTAGAACTAGCGGGGGGCGAGCAGTACTTC. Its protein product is CASSLELAGGEQYF.

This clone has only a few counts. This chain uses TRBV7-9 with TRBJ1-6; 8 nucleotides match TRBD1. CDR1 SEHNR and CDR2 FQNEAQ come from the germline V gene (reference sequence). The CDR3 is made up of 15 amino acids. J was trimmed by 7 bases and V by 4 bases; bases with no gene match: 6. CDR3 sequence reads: CASSSRDRTNSPLHF. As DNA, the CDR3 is TGTGCCAGCAGCTCCCGGGACAGGACAAATTCACCCCTCCACTTT.

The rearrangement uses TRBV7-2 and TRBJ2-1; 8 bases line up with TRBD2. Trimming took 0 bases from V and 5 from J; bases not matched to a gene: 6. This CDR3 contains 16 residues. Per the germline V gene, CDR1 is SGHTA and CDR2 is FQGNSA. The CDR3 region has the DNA TGTGCCAGCAGCTTAGCGAGGGGACTAGGAAACAATGAGCAGTTCTTC. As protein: CASSLARGLGNNEQFF.

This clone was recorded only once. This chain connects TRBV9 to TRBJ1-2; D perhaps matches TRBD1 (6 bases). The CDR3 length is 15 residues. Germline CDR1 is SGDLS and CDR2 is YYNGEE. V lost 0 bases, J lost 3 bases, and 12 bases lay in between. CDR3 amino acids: CASSVDRGSHYGYTF. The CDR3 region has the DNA TGTGCCAGCAGCGTAGATAGGGGGTCCCACTATGGCTACACCTTC.

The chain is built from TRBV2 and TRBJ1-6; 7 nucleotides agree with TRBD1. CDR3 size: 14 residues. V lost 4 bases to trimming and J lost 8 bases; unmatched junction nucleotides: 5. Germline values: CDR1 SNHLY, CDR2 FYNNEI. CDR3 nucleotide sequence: TGTGCCAGCAGTGGGGAACAGGGGTATTCACCCCTCCACTTT. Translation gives CASSGEQGYSPLHF.